This TCR beta chain was retrieved from a study of CD8 T cells in ankylosing spondylitis (dated by TCRdb to 2016 to 2017). Study-level background: The study profiled T cell receptor beta repertoires in healthy donors and ankylosing spondylitis patients to find disease-linked TCR variants. Samples of peripheral blood were taken, and for ankylosing spondylitis patients, synovial fluid was collected as well. In total, the full study cohort was made up of about 99 healthy donors and 25 to 30 ankylosing spondylitis patients. The investigation overall reported the following: Blood from ankylosing spondylitis patients appeared to be characterized by a TCR beta motif made up of under ten highly homologous amino acid variants. Some of the motif variants had been reported before in the synovial fluid and blood of reactive arthritis patients, a finding that suggests common disease-initiation mechanisms. According to the report, matched synovial fluid samples from ankylosing spondylitis patients were significantly enriched for the disease-linked clones. In peripheral blood, the disease-linked clones were found at relatively low frequencies and had a CD8+ phenotype.

The CDR3 sequence holds 12 residues, the cysteine and phenylalanine included. CDR3 DNA is the only sequence kept; it has 36 bases, read in frame from the first base. CDR1 and CDR2, looked up from the germline V gene (reference sequence), are DFQATT and SNEGSKA. The germline ends are 10 bases apart after V is trimmed by 3 bases and J by 6 bases. This clonotype has a handful of counts. Its antigen specificity is not known. No quality values exist for individual bases; no much larger clone is one base distant. TCRdb shows the sequencer as Illumina HiSeq 2500. Quantitative 5'-RACE with molecular barcodes was the method used to prepare the TCR beta libraries. Per the authors' processing: To identify disease-linked TCR variants, a new computational method was used, one built on a probabilistic model of VDJ rearrangement. TCRdb reworked the public reads: Q25 trimming with fastp, MiXCR clone assembly, productive beta chains retained. Every distinct CDR3 protein forms one entry, paired with its most common genes and DNA. The V and J calls, along with clone size, are taken from TCRdb and not from the paper's own processing. This sample comprises 750,000 to 850,000 distinct CDR3 sequences, approximately 10% of them detected only once. In total, the top ten clones hold about 0.49% of the sample.

The TCR sequence derives from a male donor with ankylosing spondylitis. The sequenced sample was blood, either unsorted or a sorted T cell fraction (not recorded which). The rearranged chain carries TRBV20-1 and TRBJ2-3; too little of a D gene remains to name it. The CDR3 region: CSASPISDTQYF. The nucleotides are TGCAGTGCTAGCCCTATATCGGATACGCAGTATTTT.